The 11 T cell receptor beta chains below were found in one sample sequenced in a study of blood T cells in healthy people across ages. Using a J-beta primer mix together with a sample-barcoded 5' primer, a second PCR was run for roughly 6 to 11 cycles. Each CDR3 protein gets one entry after TCRdb re-called the 5' RACE reads with MiXCR. The sample holds 850,000 or so distinct CDR3 sequences, 29% seen once. Sequenced: blood. The receptors shown here come from an elderly woman in good health.

The table lists this clonotype with many counts. The DNA of the CDR3 is TGTGCCAGCGCCCCGAGGGGGGGCTCCGGCGAGCAGTACTTC. Protein sequence: CASAPRGGSGEQYF. The rearrangement uses TRBV5-6 and TRBJ2-7; maybe TRBD2 (7 bases). Germline loops: CDR1 SGHDT, CDR2 YYEEEE. The CDR3 length is 14 residues. V was pared by 7 bases and J by 6 bases, with 20 bases between.

In this sample, this clonotype turned up a few times. The chain employs TRBV30 and TRBJ1-6, with 7 bases identical to TRBD1. The germline V gene encodes CDR1 GTSNPN and CDR2 SVGIG (reference sequence). The CDR3 spans 15 residues. V shed 2 bases and J 5 bases; nucleotides not matched to a gene: 6. CDR3: CAWSLIDRDNSPLHF. The DNA of the CDR3 is TGTGCCTGGAGTCTGATCGACAGGGATAATTCACCCCTCCACTTT.

This clonotype was observed many times. The chain recombines TRBV28 with TRBJ1-1; 8 bases map to TRBD1. CDR1 is MDHEN and CDR2 is SYDVKM in the germline V gene. The CDR3 extends over 15 amino acids. The J segment lost 4 bases and the V segment lost 1 base, leaving 5 bases of the junction unmatched. Written as DNA, the CDR3 is TGTGCCAGCAGTTTATCCGGACAGGGATTCACTGAAGCTTTCTTT. Amino acids: CASSLSGQGFTEAFF.

A single count supports this clonotype. V and J are TRBV12-3 or TRBV12-4 and TRBJ2-7; D is perhaps TRBD1 (6 bases). The CDR3 is 16 amino acids. V lost 5 bases and J 7 bases, leaving 24 bases between the germline ends. This CDR3 reads CASSTPQGGFSTEQYF. CDR3 DNA: TGTGCCAGCAGTACACCACAGGGTGGGTTCTCCACTGAGCAGTACTTC.

This clonotype was recorded many times. The gene calls are TRBV5-6 and TRBJ1-2, with D hard to call. CDR3 length: 15 residues. V was pared by 0 bases and J by 3 bases, with 12 bases between. Per germline, CDR1 SGHDT and CDR2 YYEEEE. CDR3 DNA sequence: TGTGCCAGCAGCTTGGGAATCGCTGGGGACTATGGCTACACCTTC. Amino acids: CASSLGIAGDYGYTF.

There are many counts of this clonotype. The V and J genes are TRBV4-3 and TRBJ2-5, with 7 bases matching TRBD1. The V gene's germline CDR1 is LGHNA and CDR2 YSLEER. The ends lost 2 bases at V and 3 bases at J; junction bases unmatched: 9. The CDR3 loop spans 16 amino acids. This CDR3 is CASSQFAGTEKETQYF. The CDR3 DNA is TGCGCCAGCAGCCAATTCGCCGGGACAGAGAAAGAGACCCAGTACTTC.

This clonotype was seen more than once but under ten times. The chain links TRBV3-1 to TRBJ1-1; D unclear. Trimming left V 6 bases short and J 1 base short, with 9 bases between. There are 13 residues in the CDR3. CDR1 is LGHDT, CDR2 YNNKEL, per germline (reference sequence). The CDR3 DNA follows: TGTGCCAGCAGGCAGGCGGGGAACACTGAAGCTTTCTTT. It encodes CASRQAGNTEAFF.

The sample holds a few counts of this clonotype. This sequence joins TRBV20-1 and TRBJ2-3, with a weak D call TRBD1 (6 bases). CDR1 and CDR2 from the germline V gene are DFQATT and SNEGSKA (reference sequence). Trimming took 0 bases from V and 11 from J, leaving 15 bases between them. The CDR3 contains 13 residues. The CDR3 DNA reads as TGCAGTGCTAGAGAGGAACCGGTGACAGGGCAGTATTTT. Its protein is CSAREEPVTGQYF.

This clonotype was seen many times. The genes are TRBV20-1 and TRBJ2-5; D may match TRBD1 or TRBD2 (5 bases each). Trimming pared 3 bases from V and 2 bases from J, leaving 7 bases between. The CDR3 totals 12 residues. CDR1 is DFQATT, CDR2 SNEGSKA, per germline (reference sequence). This chain's CDR3 is CSASGGQETQYF. In nucleotides, the CDR3 is TGCAGTGCTAGTGGGGGACAAGAGACCCAGTACTTC.

A remark on this clonotype: A read error may explain this, as a much larger clone is one base away. The rearrangement links TRBV5-1 to TRBJ2-7; 7 bases match TRBD2. The CDR3 length is 17 residues. Per the germline V gene, CDR1 is SGHRS and CDR2 is YFSETQ. The ends lost 0 bases at V and 7 bases at J; junction bases unmatched: 16. CDR3 sequence (DNA): TGCGCCAGCAGCTTGGCCCCAGCCGGGGGGATTATTAATGAGCAGTACTTC. Amino acid sequence: CASSLAPAGGIINEQYF.

This clonotype was observed at least ten times. This chain's CDR3 is CASSSGGAGGYEQYF. The CDR3 coding sequence is TGTGCCAGCAGCTCCGGGGGAGCGGGGGGCTACGAGCAGTACTTC. The rearrangement links TRBV7-2 to TRBJ2-7, with 9 bases aligning to TRBD2. The V gene's germline CDR1 is SGHTA and CDR2 FQGNSA. The CDR3 extends over 15 amino acids. Trimming at V came to 4 bases and at J to 3 bases, leaving 7 bases not matched to a gene.